This T cell receptor beta chain was captured by sequencing in a study of blood T cell repertoires in COVID-19. TCRdb's copy holds only in-frame clones and misses some; the assay was immunoSEQ multiplex PCR. Here the sample spans 100,000 to 150,000 clones, nearly 70% being singletons. Looked up from germline, CDR1 is MNHEY and CDR2 is SMNVEV (reference sequence). After removal of 2 bases from V and 10 bases from J, the junction contained 9 bases not matched to a gene. This CDR3 is built from 15 residues. The chain couples TRBV27 to TRBJ1-4, with 8 bases matching TRBD1. The source of this sequence is a woman between 70 and 85 years old with acute or convalescent COVID-19. The sample taken for sequencing was peripheral blood. Here the CDR3 DNA reads TGTGCCAGCAGTTTACAGGGGGCGGGTTGGGGAAAACTGTTTTTT. Protein: CASSLQGAGWGKLFF.